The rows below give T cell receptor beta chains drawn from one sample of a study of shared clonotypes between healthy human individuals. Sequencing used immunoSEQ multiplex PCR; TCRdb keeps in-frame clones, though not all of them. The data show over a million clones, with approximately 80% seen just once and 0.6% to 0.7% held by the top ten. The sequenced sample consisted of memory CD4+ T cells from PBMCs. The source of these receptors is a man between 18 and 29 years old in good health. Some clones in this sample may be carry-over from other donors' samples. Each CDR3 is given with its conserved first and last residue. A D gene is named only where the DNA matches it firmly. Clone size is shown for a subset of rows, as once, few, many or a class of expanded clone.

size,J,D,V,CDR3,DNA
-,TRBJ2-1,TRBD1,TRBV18,CASSPGTGAAGEQFF,TGTGCCAGCTCACCCGGGACAGGGGCCGCCGGGGAGCAGTTCTTC
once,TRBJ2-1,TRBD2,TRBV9,CASSALAGNYNEQFF,TGTGCCAGCAGCGCACTAGCGGGAAACTACAATGAGCAGTTCTTC
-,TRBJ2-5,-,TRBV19,CASSIQGTETQYF,TGTGCCAGTAGTATTCAGGGCACCGAGACCCAGTACTTC
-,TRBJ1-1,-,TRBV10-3,CAISGQSNTEASF,TGTGCCATCAGTGGACAGTCGAACACCGAAGCTTCCTTT
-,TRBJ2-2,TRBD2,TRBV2,CASEGQFFAGGAGELFF,TGTGCCAGCGAGGGACAGTTCTTTGCGGGAGGGGCAGGGGAGCTGTTTTTT
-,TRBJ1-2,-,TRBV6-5,CASSYSKADFYGYTF,TGTGCCAGCAGTTACTCGAAAGCAGACTTCTATGGCTACACCTTC
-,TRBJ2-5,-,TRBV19,CASSNRVRQTQYF,TGTGCCAGTAGTAACCGTGTCAGGCAGACCCAGTACTTC
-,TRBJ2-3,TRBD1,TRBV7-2,CASSPDRVRADTQYF,TGTGCCAGCAGCCCGGACAGGGTGAGGGCAGATACGCAGTATTTT
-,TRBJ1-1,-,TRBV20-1,CSARLNTEAFF,TGCAGTGCTAGACTGAACACTGAAGCTTTCTTT
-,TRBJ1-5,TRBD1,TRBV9,CASSTRKTGAGNQPQHF,TGTGCCAGCAGCACGCGGAAGACAGGGGCCGGCAATCAGCCCCAGCATTTT
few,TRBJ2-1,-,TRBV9,CASSVDHRKGEQFF,TGTGCCAGCAGCGTAGACCACAGGAAGGGTGAGCAGTTCTTC
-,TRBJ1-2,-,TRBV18,CASQGVVDYGYTF,TGTGCCAGCCAAGGGGTTGTGGACTATGGCTACACCTTC
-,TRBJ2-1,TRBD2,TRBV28,CASKFSRAGRSEQFF,TGTGCCAGCAAGTTTTCTCGAGCGGGAAGGAGTGAGCAGTTCTTC
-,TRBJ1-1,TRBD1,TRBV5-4,CASRPDRGAEAFF,TGTGCCAGCAGACCAGACAGGGGAGCTGAAGCTTTCTTT
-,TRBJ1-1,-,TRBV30,CAWSTWGNTEAFF,TGTGCCTGGTCTACGTGGGGTAACACTGAAGCTTTCTTT
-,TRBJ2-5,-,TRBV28,CASSKAGDGETQYF,TGTGCCAGCAGCAAGGCAGGGGATGGAGAGACCCAGTACTTC
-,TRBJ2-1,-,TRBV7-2,CASSLSRPNPDEQFF,TGTGCCAGCAGCTTGAGTCGACCCAACCCCGATGAGCAGTTCTTC